The 28 T cell receptor beta chains below all came from one sample that was sequenced in a study of T cells after posttransplantation cyclophosphamide. The assay was immunoSEQ multiplex PCR, and TCRdb's table has in-frame clones only and misses some. The table shows some 61,000 clones, with 90% to 95% occurring only once. Sequenced: PBMCs. The receptors here all came from a woman younger than 45 in good health and a related stem cell transplant donor.

V gene TRBV28 combines with J gene TRBJ1-1; D unresolved. Per the germline V gene, CDR1 is MDHEN and CDR2 is SYDVKM. This CDR3 is built from 14 residues. The V end was cut by 6 bases, the J end by 5 bases, with 16 bases between. CDR3 in amino acids: CASSQAKLGTEAFF. In DNA, the CDR3 is TGTGCCAGCAGCCAAGCAAAACTGGGGACTGAAGCTTTCTTT.

The gene calls are TRBV28 and TRBJ1-6; D is perhaps TRBD1 (6 bases). Trimming removed 3 bases at V and 8 bases at J, with 17 bases between. Germline V lookup: CDR1 MDHEN, CDR2 SYDVKM. CDR3 length equals 16 residues. The CDR3 nucleotides are TGTGCCAGCAGTTTTGTTACAGGGAGAATTGATTCACCCCTCCACTTT. Translating gives CASSFVTGRIDSPLHF.

The chain recombines TRBV7-2 with TRBJ2-3; 9 bases are a match to TRBD1. The CDR3 totals 15 residues. Germline assignment: CDR1 SGHTA and CDR2 FQGNSA. V was clipped by 5 bases and J by 1 base; unmatched bases: 4. CDR3 loop: CASSGRQGGTDTQYF. CDR3 coding DNA: TGTGCCAGCAGCGGCCGACAGGGGGGCACAGATACGCAGTATTTT.

About this clone: The identical CDR3 is also encoded by other nucleotide sequences in the sample. The rearrangement uses TRBV6-4 and TRBJ2-6; D unresolved. V gave up 3 bases and J gave up 0 bases, with 3 bases separating them. Germline CDR1 is MRHNA and CDR2 is SNTAGT. The CDR3 consists of 14 residues. The chain's CDR3 is CASSESSGANVLTF. DNA for the CDR3: TGTGCCAGCAGTGAGAGCTCTGGGGCCAACGTCCTGACTTTC.

This clone was recorded once. The chain recombines TRBV6-5 with TRBJ2-7, with TRBD1 identical over 7 bases. CDR1 is MNHEY, CDR2 SVGAGI, per germline. J lost 3 bases, V lost 3 bases, and 5 bases had no gene match. The CDR3 spans 14 residues. The CDR3 sequence: CASSYNRGDYEQYF. CDR3 bases: TGTGCCAGCAGTTATAACAGGGGCGACTACGAGCAGTACTTC.

The chain joins TRBV5-1 to TRBJ2-7, with 9 bases fitting TRBD1. The CDR3 consists of 14 residues. The germline V gene has CDR1 SGHRS and CDR2 YFSETQ. J was trimmed by 6 bases and V by 3 bases; bases with no gene match: 7. The CDR3 sequence: CASSWGQGVFEQYF. In DNA form, the CDR3 reads TGCGCCAGCAGCTGGGGACAGGGAGTATTCGAGCAGTACTTC.

The chain links TRBV7-2 to TRBJ1-4; D remains unclear. Germline lookup yields CDR1 SGHTA and CDR2 FQGNSA. The CDR3 contains 14 residues. Trimming left V 4 bases short and J 3 bases short, with 9 bases between. The CDR3 nucleotides are TGTGCCAGCAGCTCTTCTAATTCTAATGAAAAACTGTTTTTT. The encoded protein is CASSSSNSNEKLFF.

This chain connects TRBV4-1 to TRBJ2-7, with 11 bases fitting TRBD1. The ends lost 4 bases at V and 2 bases at J; junction bases unmatched: 10. Germline values: CDR1 MGHRA, CDR2 YSYEKL. The CDR3 runs 17 residues. This CDR3 reads CASSRSPSGQGAYEQYF. In nucleotides, the CDR3 is TGCGCCAGCAGCCGAAGCCCCTCGGGACAGGGGGCCTACGAGCAGTACTTC.

CDR3 DNA: TGTGCCACCACACCATTATGGGCAGGGGGCAACACCGGGGAGCTGTTTTTT. Translation: CATTPLWAGGNTGELFF. The J gene is TRBJ2-2, the V gene TRBV28; the match to TRBD1 covers 8 bases. Germline V lookup: CDR1 MDHEN, CDR2 SYDVKM. The CDR3 loop spans 17 amino acids. V gave up 10 bases and J gave up 2 bases; unmatched junction bases: 15. Together with reference TRBV28 and TRBJ2-2, the CDR3 gives the full variable domain: DVKVTQSSRYLVKRTGEKVFLECVQDMDHENMFWYRQDPGLGLRLIYFSYDVKMKEKGDIPEGYSVSREKKERFSLILESASTNQTSMYLCATTPLWAGGNTGELFFGEGSRLTVL.

The chain joins TRBV28 to TRBJ1-4; D not resolved. The germline V gene encodes CDR1 MDHEN and CDR2 SYDVKM. The CDR3 is 11 amino acids. Trimming pared 6 bases from V and 8 bases from J, leaving 7 bases between. The CDR3 DNA reads TGTGCCAGCAGGTGGGCAGAAAAACTGTTTTTT. It encodes CASRWAEKLFF.

This sequence joins TRBV5-1 and TRBJ1-5; D unresolved. Germline V gives CDR1 SGHRS, CDR2 YFSETQ. V was shortened by 1 base and J by 6 bases, with 14 bases between the two germline ends. CDR3 length: 15 residues. The CDR3 DNA reads as TGCGCCAGCAGCTTGTTCGGGGAGGATGGTCAGCCCCAGCATTTT. Its protein product is CASSLFGEDGQPQHF.

In DNA, the CDR3 is TGTGCCACCAGCAGAGATTTAGGGCGGGGAGGATACGAGCAGTACTTC. As protein: CATSRDLGRGGYEQYF. V and J are TRBV15 and TRBJ2-7, with a tentative D call TRBD2 (6 bases). Germline lookup yields CDR1 LNHNV and CDR2 YYDKDF (reference sequence). V was trimmed by 0 bases and J by 4 bases, leaving 16 bases between them. This CDR3 is built from 16 residues.

This sequence joins TRBV5-6 and TRBJ1-2, with a possible D match to TRBD1 (5 bases). This CDR3 spans 14 amino acids. Germline CDR1 reads SGHDT; CDR2 reads YYEEEE. The V gene lost 4 bases and the J gene lost 4 bases, with 14 bases spanning the gap. CDR3 nucleotide sequence: TGTGCCAGCAGCAGGGGACTGGAGAGCTATGGCTACACCTTC. Translating it yields CASSRGLESYGYTF.

This clone was found once. This sequence joins TRBV19 and TRBJ2-5; D is undetermined. Germline V gene data show CDR1 as LNHDA and CDR2 as SQIVND (reference sequence). V dropped 7 bases and J dropped 5 bases, with 14 bases sitting between them. CDR3 length: 13 amino acids. The CDR3 DNA follows: TGTGCCAGTAACCGGGTCTTGGGGGAGACCCAGTACTTC. Amino acids: CASNRVLGETQYF.

The chain joins TRBV6-1 to TRBJ1-5; D is uncertain. This CDR3 is 13 amino acids long. Trimming left V 3 bases short and J 5 bases short, with 8 bases between. The germline gives CDR1 MNHNS, CDR2 SASEGT. The CDR3 DNA reads as TGTGCCAGCAGTGAGGCTATTGATCAGCCCCAGCATTTT. This sequence encodes CASSEAIDQPQHF.

The gene calls are TRBV14 and TRBJ1-2, with 7 bases matching TRBD1. The CDR3 extends over 17 amino acids. Germline-derived CDR1 and CDR2 are SGHDN and FVKESK. J was trimmed by 6 bases and V by 4 bases; bases with no gene match: 17. The CDR3 DNA sequence: TGTGCCAGCAGCCCTGGTCTAGGGGGCCTGCTCGGGGATGGCTACACCTTC. This gives the protein CASSPGLGGLLGDGYTF.

This chain uses TRBV2 with TRBJ1-4, with D perhaps TRBD1 (6 bases). V shed 6 bases and J shed 8 bases, with 16 bases lying between them. The CDR3 loop spans 14 amino acids. Germline CDR1 SNHLY, CDR2 FYNNEI. The CDR3 sequence is CASRRTGPREKLFF. CDR3 bases: TGTGCCAGCAGGCGAACAGGGCCACGGGAAAAACTGTTTTTT.

The chain joins TRBV7-2 to TRBJ1-6; maybe TRBD1 (5 bases). V was shortened by 8 bases and J by 13 bases, with 18 bases between the two germline ends. Germline V gene lookup returns CDR1 SGHTA and CDR2 FQGNSA. CDR3 length: 13 residues. This CDR3 is CASSLGGGFPLHF. The CDR3 DNA reads TGTGCCAGCTCCCTTGGGGGGGGGTTCCCCCTCCACTTT.

The V and J genes are TRBV5-1 and TRBJ2-3; D is unresolved. The CDR3 has 14 residues. The germline V and J ends were trimmed by 4 bases and 0 bases, with 9 bases remaining between them. Germline values: CDR1 SGHRS, CDR2 YFSETQ. CDR3 amino acids: CASSTEPSTDTQYF. The CDR3 DNA reads TGCGCCAGCAGCACCGAACCTAGCACAGATACGCAGTATTTT. Drawing the rest from reference TRBV5-1 and TRBJ2-3, the complete variable domain is KAGVTQTPRYLIKTRGQQVTLSCSPISGHRSVSWYQQTPGQGLQFLFEYFSETQRNKGNFPGRFSGRQFSNSRSEMNVSTLELGDSALYLCASSTEPSTDTQYFGPGTRLTVL.

The rearrangement joins TRBV5-1 to TRBJ1-2; D might be TRBD1 (6 bases). Per the germline V gene, CDR1 is SGHRS and CDR2 is YFSETQ. The V end was cut by 0 bases, the J end by 2 bases, with 8 bases between. The CDR3 contains 14 residues. CDR3: CASSLADRNYGYTF. In nucleotides, the CDR3 is TGCGCCAGCAGCTTGGCGGACAGAAACTATGGCTACACCTTC.

This chain joins TRBV6-1 and TRBJ2-6; D not resolved. Trimming shortened V by 2 bases and J by 4 bases, and 9 bases separated the two germline ends. Germline assignment: CDR1 MNHNS and CDR2 SASEGT. The CDR3 consists of 15 residues. The CDR3 reads CASSEWGSGANVLTF. Here the CDR3 DNA reads TGTGCCAGCAGTGAATGGGGTTCCGGGGCCAACGTCCTGACTTTC.

The chain carries TRBV5-1 and TRBJ1-1, with D unclear. The CDR3 length is 13 residues. The germline V and J ends were trimmed by 5 bases and 0 bases, with 8 bases remaining between them. The V gene's germline CDR1 is SGHRS and CDR2 YFSETQ. CDR3 bases: TGCGCCAGCAGTAGGACCGTGAACACTGAAGCTTTCTTT. It codes for CASSRTVNTEAFF. Based on the CDR3 plus reference TRBV5-1 and TRBJ1-1, the full variable domain is KAGVTQTPRYLIKTRGQQVTLSCSPISGHRSVSWYQQTPGQGLQFLFEYFSETQRNKGNFPGRFSGRQFSNSRSEMNVSTLELGDSALYLCASSRTVNTEAFFGQGTRLTVV.

V gene TRBV9 combines with J gene TRBJ1-6, with TRBD1 identical over 9 bases. Per the germline V gene, CDR1 is SGDLS and CDR2 is YYNGEE. J was trimmed by 7 bases and V by 2 bases; bases with no gene match: 4. CDR3 length: 15 residues. The DNA for the CDR3 is TGTGCCAGCAGCGTCCGACAGGGGGGCAATTCACCCCTCCACTTT. Translated, it gives CASSVRQGGNSPLHF.

The chain joins TRBV6-1 to TRBJ1-6, with D hard to call. V shed 0 bases and J shed 2 bases, with 11 bases lying between them. The germline V gene has CDR1 MNHNS and CDR2 SASEGT. This CDR3 region has 17 residues. The DNA for the CDR3 is TGTGCCAGCAGTGAAGCGAGTAGAGACCCCTATAATTCACCCCTCCACTTT. It yields the protein CASSEASRDPYNSPLHF.

CDR3 residues: CASSLPRGMAEAFF. CDR3 sequence (DNA): TGTGCCAGCTCACTTCCCCGGGGTATGGCTGAAGCTTTCTTT. The V and J genes are TRBV18 and TRBJ1-1, with D uncertain. V was cut by 4 bases and J by 6 bases, with 15 bases left in between. CDR1 and CDR2 from the germline V gene are KGHSH and LQKENI. CDR3 length: 14 amino acids.

The chain links TRBV4-3 to TRBJ2-5, with TRBD2 identical over 8 bases. This CDR3 comprises 17 residues. Germline values: CDR1 LGHNA, CDR2 YSLEER. After removal of 0 bases from V and 5 bases from J, the junction contained 11 bases not matched to a gene. CDR3 protein: CASSQDLERGPRETQYF. CDR3 sequence (DNA): TGCGCCAGCAGCCAAGATTTAGAGCGGGGGCCCCGGGAGACCCAGTACTTC.

The chain combines TRBV5-1 with TRBJ2-7; a weak D match, TRBD2 (5 bases). V lost 4 bases and J 0 bases, leaving 11 bases between the germline ends. This CDR3 has 14 amino acids. Per the germline V gene, CDR1 is SGHRS and CDR2 is YFSETQ. The CDR3 DNA reads TGCGCCAGCAGCGCCACCGGGAACTCCTACGAGCAGTACTTC. Amino acid sequence: CASSATGNSYEQYF.

The V and J genes are TRBV9 and TRBJ2-5, with D tentatively TRBD1 or TRBD2 (6 bases each). This CDR3 is 12 amino acids long. The V gene's germline CDR1 is SGDLS and CDR2 YYNGEE. The V gene lost 3 bases and the J gene lost 5 bases, with 8 bases spanning the gap. The CDR3 reads CASSEGGETQYF. CDR3 DNA sequence: TGTGCCAGCAGCGAAGGGGGGGAGACCCAGTACTTC.